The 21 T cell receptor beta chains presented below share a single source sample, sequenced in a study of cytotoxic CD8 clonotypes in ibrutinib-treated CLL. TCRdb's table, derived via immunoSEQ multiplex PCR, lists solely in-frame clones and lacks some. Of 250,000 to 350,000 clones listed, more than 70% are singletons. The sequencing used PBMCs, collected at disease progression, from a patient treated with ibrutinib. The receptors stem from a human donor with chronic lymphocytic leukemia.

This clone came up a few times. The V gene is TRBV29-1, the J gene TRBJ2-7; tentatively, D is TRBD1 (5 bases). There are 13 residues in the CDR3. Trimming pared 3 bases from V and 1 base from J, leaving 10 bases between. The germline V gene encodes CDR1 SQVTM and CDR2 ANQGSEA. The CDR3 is CSVDDSSSYEQYF. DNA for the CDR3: TGCAGCGTTGATGACAGTTCGTCCTACGAGCAGTACTTC.

CDR3 sequence (DNA): TGTGCCAGCAGCCCCTCGGGACTAGCGGTTACCGGGGAGCTGTTTTTT. Translation: CASSPSGLAVTGELFF. The genes are TRBV28 and TRBJ2-2, with TRBD2 identical over 11 bases. The ends lost 6 bases at V and 5 bases at J; junction bases unmatched: 8. Germline values: CDR1 MDHEN, CDR2 SYDVKM. The CDR3 extends over 16 amino acids.

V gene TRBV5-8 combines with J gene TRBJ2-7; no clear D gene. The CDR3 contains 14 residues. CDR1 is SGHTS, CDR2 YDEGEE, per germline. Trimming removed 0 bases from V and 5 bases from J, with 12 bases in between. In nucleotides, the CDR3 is TGTGCCAGCAGCTTGGTTAGGGAAGGTAACGAGCAGTACTTC. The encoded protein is CASSLVREGNEQYF.

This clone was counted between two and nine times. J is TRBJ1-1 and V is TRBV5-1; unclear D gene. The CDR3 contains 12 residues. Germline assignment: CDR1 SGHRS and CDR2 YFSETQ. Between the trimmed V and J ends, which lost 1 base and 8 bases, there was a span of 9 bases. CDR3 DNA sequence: TGCGCCAGCAGCTTGATGGGAGTCGAAGCTTTCTTT. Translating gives CASSLMGVEAFF.

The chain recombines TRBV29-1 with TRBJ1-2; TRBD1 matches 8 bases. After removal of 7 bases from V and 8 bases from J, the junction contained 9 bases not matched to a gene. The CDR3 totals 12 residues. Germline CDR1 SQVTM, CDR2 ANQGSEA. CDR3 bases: TGCAGCGACTCCCGGACAGGGTTCGGCTACACCTTC. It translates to CSDSRTGFGYTF.

The DNA of the CDR3 is TGTGCCAGCAGTTTGGAACCACAAGAGACCCAGTACTTC. It specifies CASSLEPQETQYF. The chain uses TRBV28 and TRBJ2-5; D remains unclear. The CDR3 extends over 13 amino acids. The V and J ends lost 3 bases and 2 bases respectively, with 7 bases between them. CDR1 and CDR2 from the germline V gene are MDHEN and SYDVKM.

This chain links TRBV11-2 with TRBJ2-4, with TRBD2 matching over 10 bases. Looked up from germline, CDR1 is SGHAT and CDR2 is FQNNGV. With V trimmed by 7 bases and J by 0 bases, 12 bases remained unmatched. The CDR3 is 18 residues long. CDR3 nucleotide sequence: TGTGCCAGCACGAAAACTAGCGGGATACCTCTAGCCAAAAACATTCAGTACTTC. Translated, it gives CASTKTSGIPLAKNIQYF. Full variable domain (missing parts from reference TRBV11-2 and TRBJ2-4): EAGVAQSPRYKIIEKRQSVAFWCNPISGHATLYWYQQILGQGPKLLIQFQNNGVVDDSQLPKDRFSAERLKGVDSTLKIQPAKLEDSAVYLCASTKTSGIPLAKNIQYFGAGTRLSVL.

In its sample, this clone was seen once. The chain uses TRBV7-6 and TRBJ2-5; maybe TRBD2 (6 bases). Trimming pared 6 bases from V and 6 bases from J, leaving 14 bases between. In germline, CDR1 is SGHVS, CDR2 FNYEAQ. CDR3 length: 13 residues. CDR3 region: CASSSQEGKTQYF. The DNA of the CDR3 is TGTGCCAGCAGTTCACAGGAGGGAAAGACCCAGTACTTC.

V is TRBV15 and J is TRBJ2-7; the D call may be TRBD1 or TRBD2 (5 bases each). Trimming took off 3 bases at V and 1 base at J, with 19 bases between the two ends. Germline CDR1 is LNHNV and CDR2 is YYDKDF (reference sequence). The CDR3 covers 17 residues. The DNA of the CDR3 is TGTGCCACCAGCAGGGAGGCACAGGCTAGGGCGTCCTACGAGCAGTACTTC. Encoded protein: CATSREAQARASYEQYF.

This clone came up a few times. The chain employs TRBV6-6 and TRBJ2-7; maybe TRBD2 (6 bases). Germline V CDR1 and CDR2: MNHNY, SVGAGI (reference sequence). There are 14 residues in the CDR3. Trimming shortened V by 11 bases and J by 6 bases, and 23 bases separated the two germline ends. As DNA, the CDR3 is TGTGCCTGCCGCAGGTTGGGGACGCGGGGCGAGCAGTACTTC. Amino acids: CACRRLGTRGEQYF.

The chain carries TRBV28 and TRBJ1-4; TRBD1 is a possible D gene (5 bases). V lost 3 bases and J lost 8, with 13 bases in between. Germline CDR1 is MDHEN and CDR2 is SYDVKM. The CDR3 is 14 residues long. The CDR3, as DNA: TGTGCCAGCAGTTTGGGACGTAAAGACGAAAAACTGTTTTTT. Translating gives CASSLGRKDEKLFF.

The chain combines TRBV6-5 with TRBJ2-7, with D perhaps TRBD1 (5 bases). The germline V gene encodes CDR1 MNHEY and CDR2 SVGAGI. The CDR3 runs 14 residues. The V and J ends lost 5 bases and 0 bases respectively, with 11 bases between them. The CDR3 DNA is TGTGCCAGCAGTCAGGACATAACCTCCTACGAGCAGTACTTC. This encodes CASSQDITSYEQYF.

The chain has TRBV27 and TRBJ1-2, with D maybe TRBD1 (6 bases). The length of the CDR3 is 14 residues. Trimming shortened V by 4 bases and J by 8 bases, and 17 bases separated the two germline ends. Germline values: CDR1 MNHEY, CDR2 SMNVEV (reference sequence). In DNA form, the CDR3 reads TGTGCCAGCAGTTCGTACTCAGGGGTTCGAGGCTACACCTTC. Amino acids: CASSSYSGVRGYTF.

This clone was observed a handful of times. CDR3 bases: TGTGCCAGCAGTTCGGCAGGGGTGGTTAAGCACGAGCAGTACTTC. This translates into CASSSAGVVKHEQYF. This chain joins TRBV28 and TRBJ2-7, with D maybe TRBD1 (6 bases). The CDR3 totals 15 residues. The germline CDR1 and CDR2 sequences are MDHEN and SYDVKM. V gave up 4 bases and J gave up 5 bases, with 18 bases separating them.

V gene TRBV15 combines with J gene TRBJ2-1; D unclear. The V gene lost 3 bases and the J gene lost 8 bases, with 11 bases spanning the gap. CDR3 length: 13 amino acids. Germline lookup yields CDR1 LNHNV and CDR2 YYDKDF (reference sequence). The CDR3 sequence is CATSREGGDEQFF. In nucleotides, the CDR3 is TGTGCCACCAGCAGGGAAGGCGGCGATGAGCAGTTCTTC. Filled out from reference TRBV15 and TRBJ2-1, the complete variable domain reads DAMVIQNPRYQVTQFGKPVTLSCSQTLNHNVMYWYQQKSSQAPKLLFHYYDKDFNNEADTPDNFQSRRPNTSFCFLDIRSPGLGDTAMYLCATSREGGDEQFFGPGTRLTVL.

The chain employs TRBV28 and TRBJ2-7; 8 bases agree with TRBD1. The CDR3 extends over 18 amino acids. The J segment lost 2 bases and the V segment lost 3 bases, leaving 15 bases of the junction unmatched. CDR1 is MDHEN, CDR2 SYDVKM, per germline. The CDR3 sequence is CASSFRAPYRGSPYEQYF. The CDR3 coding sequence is TGTGCCAGCAGTTTCCGAGCCCCCTACAGGGGGAGTCCCTACGAGCAGTACTTC.

CDR3 sequence: CASSQFRANTEAFF. DNA for the CDR3: TGCGCCAGCAGCCAATTCAGGGCGAACACTGAAGCTTTCTTT. J is TRBJ1-1 and V is TRBV4-1; TRBD1 might be the D (5 bases). The CDR3 sequence is 14 residues long. Between the trimmed V and J ends, which lost 2 bases and 1 base, there was a span of 8 bases. In germline, CDR1 is MGHRA, CDR2 YSYEKL.

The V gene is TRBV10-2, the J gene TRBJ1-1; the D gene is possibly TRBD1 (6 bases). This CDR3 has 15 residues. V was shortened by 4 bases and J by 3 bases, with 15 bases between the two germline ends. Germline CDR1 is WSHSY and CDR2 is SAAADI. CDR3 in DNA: TGCGCCAGCAGTGCCTACAGGGTAGGAGACACTGAAGCTTTCTTT. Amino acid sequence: CASSAYRVGDTEAFF.

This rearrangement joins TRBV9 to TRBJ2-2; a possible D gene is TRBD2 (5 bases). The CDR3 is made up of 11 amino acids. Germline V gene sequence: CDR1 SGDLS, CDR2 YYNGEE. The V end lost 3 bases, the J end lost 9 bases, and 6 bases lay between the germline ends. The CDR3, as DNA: TGTGCCAGCAGCGGAGGGAGGGAGCTGTTTTTT. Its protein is CASSGGRELFF. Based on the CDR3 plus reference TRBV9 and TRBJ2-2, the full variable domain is DSGVTQTPKHLITATGQRVTLRCSPRSGDLSVYWYQQSLDQGLQFLIQYYNGEERAKGNILERFSAQQFPDLHSELNLSSLELGDSALYFCASSGGRELFFGEGSRLTVL.

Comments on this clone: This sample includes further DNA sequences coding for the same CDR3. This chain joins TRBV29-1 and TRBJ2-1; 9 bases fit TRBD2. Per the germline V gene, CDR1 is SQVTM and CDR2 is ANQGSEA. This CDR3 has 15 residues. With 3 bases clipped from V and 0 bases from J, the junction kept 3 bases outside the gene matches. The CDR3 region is CSVEGSGSSYNEQFF. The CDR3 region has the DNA TGCAGCGTTGAGGGTAGCGGGAGCTCCTACAATGAGCAGTTCTTC.

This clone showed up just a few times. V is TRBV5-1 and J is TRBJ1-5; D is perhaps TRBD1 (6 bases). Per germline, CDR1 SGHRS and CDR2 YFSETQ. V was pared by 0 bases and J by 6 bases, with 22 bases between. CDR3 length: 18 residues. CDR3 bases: TGCGCCAGCAGCTTGGGACCACCGGGACACCCTGTGGGTCAGCCCCAGCATTTT. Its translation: CASSLGPPGHPVGQPQHF.